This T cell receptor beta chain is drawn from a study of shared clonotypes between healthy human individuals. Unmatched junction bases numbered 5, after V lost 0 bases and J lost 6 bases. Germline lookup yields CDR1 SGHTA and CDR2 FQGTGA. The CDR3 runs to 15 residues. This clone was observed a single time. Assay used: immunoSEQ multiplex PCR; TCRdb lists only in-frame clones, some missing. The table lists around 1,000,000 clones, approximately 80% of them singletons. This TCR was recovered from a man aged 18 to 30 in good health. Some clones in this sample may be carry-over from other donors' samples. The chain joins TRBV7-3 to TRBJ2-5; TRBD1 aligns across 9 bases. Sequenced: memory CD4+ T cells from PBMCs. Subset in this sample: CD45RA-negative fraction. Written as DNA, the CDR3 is TGTGCCAGCAGCTTAACGGGGGACAGGGCCCAGACCCAGTACTTC. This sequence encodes CASSLTGDRAQTQYF.